These T cell receptor beta chains were read from a single sample in a study of T cell responses to AZD1222 COVID-19 vaccine. Sequenced by immunoSEQ multiplex PCR; TCRdb stores in-frame clones only, minus some. The profile shows about 270,000 clones, about 94% of them singletons. This specimen was peripheral blood, taken 28 days after the second AZD1222 dose. The receptors shown here come from an adult who received the AZD1222 COVID-19 vaccine. Both conserved end residues are part of each CDR3. D genes are given only for firm matches. The size field is filled for only some rows; it gives once, few, many or a size class.

V: TRBV18; size: .; D: .; J: TRBJ2-3; DNA: TGTGCCAGCTCACCACCGAACGGGGGATCAGAAGATACGCAGTATTTT; CDR3: CASSPPNGGSEDTQYF
V: TRBV5-1; size: .; D: TRBD2; J: TRBJ2-7; DNA: TGCGCCAGCAGCCCAAAAGGACTAGCGGGAGTCTCCTACGAGCAGTACTTC; CDR3: CASSPKGLAGVSYEQYF
V: TRBV28; size: .; D: TRBD1; J: TRBJ1-2; DNA: TGTGCCAGCTTTATTCCGGACAGGGAAGGCTACACCTTC; CDR3: CASFIPDREGYTF
V: TRBV28; size: .; D: TRBD2; J: TRBJ2-7; DNA: TGTGCCAGCAGTTTCGGGCTAGCGGGTCCCTACGAGCAGTACTTC; CDR3: CASSFGLAGPYEQYF
V: TRBV7-9; size: .; D: TRBD1; J: TRBJ1-4; DNA: TGTGCCAGCAGTAACAGGGGATCTAATGAAAAACTGTTTTTT; CDR3: CASSNRGSNEKLFF
V: TRBV27; size: .; D: .; J: TRBJ2-7; DNA: TGTGCCAGCAGTTTGTCAGGAATATCTATCTACGAGCAGTACTTC; CDR3: CASSLSGISIYEQYF
V: TRBV11-2; size: .; D: .; J: TRBJ1-2; DNA: TGTGCCAGCAGCCAAGCTGGCCCCAAGCTCGGCTACACCTTC; CDR3: CASSQAGPKLGYTF
V: TRBV10-2; size: .; D: .; J: TRBJ1-4; DNA: TGCGCCAGCAGGGACGGACATACAACTAATGAAAAACTGTTTTTT; CDR3: CASRDGHTTNEKLFF
V: TRBV24-1; size: .; D: .; J: TRBJ2-2; DNA: TGTGCCACCAGTTTTCTGCCCTTTGGGGAGCTGTTTTTT; CDR3: CATSFLPFGELFF
V: TRBV3-1/TRBV3-2; size: .; D: .; J: TRBJ2-7; DNA: TGTGCCAGCAGCCAAGAGTGGTCCGAGCAGTACTTC; CDR3: CASSQEWSEQYF
V: TRBV7-9; size: .; D: .; J: TRBJ1-6; DNA: TGTGCCAGCAGCATGGACAGTAGTTCACCCCTCCACTTT; CDR3: CASSMDSSSPLHF
V: TRBV4-3; size: .; D: .; J: TRBJ2-7; DNA: TGCGCCAGCAGCCAAGAAATTAGGGTCGAGCAGTACTTC; CDR3: CASSQEIRVEQYF
V: TRBV5-1; size: .; D: TRBD1; J: TRBJ1-1; DNA: TGCGCCAGTCATACAGGGGGCCCTCCAAACACTGAAGCTTTCTTT; CDR3: CASHTGGPPNTEAFF
V: TRBV7-8; size: .; D: .; J: TRBJ2-7; DNA: TGTGCCAGCAGCTTAGTCGTCAGATCTTCGTGGGAGCAGTACTTC; CDR3: CASSLVVRSSWEQYF
V: TRBV15; size: .; D: .; J: TRBJ2-5; DNA: TGTGCCACCAGCGGCGTCCGAGAGACCCAGTACTTC; CDR3: CATSGVRETQYF
V: TRBV28; size: once; D: TRBD2; J: TRBJ2-3; DNA: TGTGCCAGCGGCCCCACCGGGACTAGAGCAGATACGCAGTATTTT; CDR3: CASGPTGTRADTQYF
V: TRBV4-1; size: .; D: .; J: TRBJ2-3; DNA: TGCGCCAGCAGCTCCCGGGGAGGCACTAGCACAGATACGCAGTATTTT; CDR3: CASSSRGGTSTDTQYF
V: TRBV4-1; size: .; D: .; J: TRBJ1-5; DNA: TGCGCCAGCAGCCAAGCGGGGAGGCGGCAGCCCCAGCATTTT; CDR3: CASSQAGRRQPQHF
V: TRBV15; size: .; D: .; J: TRBJ1-1; DNA: TGTGCCACCAGCGCCCGATGGAACACTGAAGCTTTCTTT; CDR3: CATSARWNTEAFF
V: TRBV7-9; size: .; D: .; J: TRBJ1-5; DNA: TGTGCCAGCAGCTTAGCCACAGGGATCGGTCAGCCCCAGCATTTT; CDR3: CASSLATGIGQPQHF